A single TCR beta chain is shown here with its context. The data were taken from a study of blood T cell repertoires in COVID-19. Looking at the study overall: The United States, Italy and Spain provided the acute and convalescent COVID-19 samples.

V lost 4 bases to trimming and J lost 0 bases, with 16 bases between them. Germline values: CDR1 WSHSY, CDR2 SAAADI. This CDR3 is built from 16 residues. The method was immunoSEQ multiplex PCR; TCRdb's version includes in-frame clones alone and lacks a portion of them. Found here are some 71,000 clones, 90% of them singletons; the top ten hold 5% to 5.5%. Sequenced sample: peripheral blood. This clonotype was obtained from a woman younger than 35 with acute or convalescent COVID-19. This chain links TRBV10-2 with TRBJ2-7, with D possibly matching TRBD2 (5 bases). CDR3 region: CASSGSLSGSSYEQYF. In DNA, the CDR3 is TGCGCCAGCAGTGGCTCCTTAAGCGGTAGCTCCTACGAGCAGTACTTC.